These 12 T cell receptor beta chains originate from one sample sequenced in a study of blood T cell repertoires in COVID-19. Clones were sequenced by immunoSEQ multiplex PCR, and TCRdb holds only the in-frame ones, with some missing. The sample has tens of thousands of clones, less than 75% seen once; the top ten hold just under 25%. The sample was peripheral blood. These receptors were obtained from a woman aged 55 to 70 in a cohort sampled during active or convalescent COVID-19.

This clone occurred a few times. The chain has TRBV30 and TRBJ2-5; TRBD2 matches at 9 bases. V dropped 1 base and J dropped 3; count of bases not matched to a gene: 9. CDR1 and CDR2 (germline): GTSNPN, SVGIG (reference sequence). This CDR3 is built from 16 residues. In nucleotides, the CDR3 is TGTGCCTGGAGTGGATCCATAGCGGGGGAGAAAGAGACCCAGTACTTC. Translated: CAWSGSIAGEKETQYF.

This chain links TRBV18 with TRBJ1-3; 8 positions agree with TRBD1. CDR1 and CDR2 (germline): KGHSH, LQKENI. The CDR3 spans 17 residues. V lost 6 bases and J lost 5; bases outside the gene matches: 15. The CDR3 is CASSGQAERLSRNTIYF. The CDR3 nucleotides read TGTGCCAGCTCGGGACAGGCCGAGCGCTTGAGTCGAAACACCATATATTTT. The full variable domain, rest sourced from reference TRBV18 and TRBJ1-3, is NAGVMQNPRHLVRRRGQEARLRCSPMKGHSHVYWYRQLPEEGLKFMVYLQKENIIDESGMPKERFSAEFPKEGPSILRIQQVVRGDSAAYFCASSGQAERLSRNTIYFGEGSWLTVV.

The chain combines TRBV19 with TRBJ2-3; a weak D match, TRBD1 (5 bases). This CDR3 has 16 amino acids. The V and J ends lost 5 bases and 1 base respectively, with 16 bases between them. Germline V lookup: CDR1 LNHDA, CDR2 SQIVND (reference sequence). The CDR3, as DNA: TGTGCCAGTAGTGCCAGGGTTCTTGGTGGCACAGATACGCAGTATTTT. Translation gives CASSARVLGGTDTQYF.

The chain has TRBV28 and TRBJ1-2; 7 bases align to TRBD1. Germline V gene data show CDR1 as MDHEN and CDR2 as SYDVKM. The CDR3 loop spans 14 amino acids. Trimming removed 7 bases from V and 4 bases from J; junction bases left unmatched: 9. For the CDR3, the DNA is TGTGCCAGCACCATCGGGACAGCGACCTATGGCTACACCTTC. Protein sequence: CASTIGTATYGYTF.

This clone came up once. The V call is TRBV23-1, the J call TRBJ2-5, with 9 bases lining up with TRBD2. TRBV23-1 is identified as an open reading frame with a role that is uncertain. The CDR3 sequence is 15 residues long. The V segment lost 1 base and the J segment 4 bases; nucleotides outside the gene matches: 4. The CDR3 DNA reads TGCGCCAGCAGTCAATTTAGCGGGGGTGGAGAGACCCAGTACTTC. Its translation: CASSQFSGGGETQYF.

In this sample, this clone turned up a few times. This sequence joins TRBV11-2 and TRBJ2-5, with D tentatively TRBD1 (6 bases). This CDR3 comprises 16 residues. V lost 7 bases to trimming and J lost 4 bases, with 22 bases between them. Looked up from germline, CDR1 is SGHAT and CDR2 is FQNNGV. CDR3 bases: TGTGCCAGCAAAAGATGGAGCAGGGGTGTTGTAGAGACCCAGTACTTC. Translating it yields CASKRWSRGVVETQYF.

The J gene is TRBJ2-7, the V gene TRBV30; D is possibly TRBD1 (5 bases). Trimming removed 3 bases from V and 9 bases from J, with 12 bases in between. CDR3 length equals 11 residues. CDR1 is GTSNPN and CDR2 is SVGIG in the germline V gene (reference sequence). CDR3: CAWSQGVAQYF. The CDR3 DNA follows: TGTGCCTGGAGCCAAGGGGTTGCGCAGTACTTC.

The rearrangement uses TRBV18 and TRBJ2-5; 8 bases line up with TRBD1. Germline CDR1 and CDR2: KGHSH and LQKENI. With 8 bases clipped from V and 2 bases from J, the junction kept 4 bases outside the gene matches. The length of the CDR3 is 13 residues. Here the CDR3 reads CASTRTGQETQYF. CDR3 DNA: TGTGCCAGCACGAGGACAGGGCAAGAGACCCAGTACTTC.

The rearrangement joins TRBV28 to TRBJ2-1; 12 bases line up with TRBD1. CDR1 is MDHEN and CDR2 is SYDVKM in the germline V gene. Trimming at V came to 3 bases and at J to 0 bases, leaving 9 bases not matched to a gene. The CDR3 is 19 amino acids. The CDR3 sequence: CASSFSGTGGVSSYNEQFF. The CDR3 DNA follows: TGTGCCAGCAGTTTTTCCGGGACAGGGGGCGTCAGCTCCTACAATGAGCAGTTCTTC.

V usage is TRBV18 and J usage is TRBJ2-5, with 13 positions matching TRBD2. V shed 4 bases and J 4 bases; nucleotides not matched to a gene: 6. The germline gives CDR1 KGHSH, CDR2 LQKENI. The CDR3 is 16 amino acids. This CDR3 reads CASSRPTSGGLETQYF. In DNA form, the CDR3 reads TGTGCCAGCTCACGACCGACTAGCGGGGGGTTAGAGACCCAGTACTTC.

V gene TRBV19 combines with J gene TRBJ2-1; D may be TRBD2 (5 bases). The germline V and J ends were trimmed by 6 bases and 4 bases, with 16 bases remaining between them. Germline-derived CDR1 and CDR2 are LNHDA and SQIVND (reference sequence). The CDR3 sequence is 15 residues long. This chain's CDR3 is CASSGLDFQYNEQFF. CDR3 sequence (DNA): TGTGCCAGTAGCGGCTTGGACTTCCAGTACAATGAGCAGTTCTTC.

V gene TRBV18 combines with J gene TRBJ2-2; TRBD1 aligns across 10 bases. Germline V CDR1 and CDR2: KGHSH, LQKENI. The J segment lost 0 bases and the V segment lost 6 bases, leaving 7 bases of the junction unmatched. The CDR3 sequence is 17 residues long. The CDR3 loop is CASSRQGAQTNTGELFF. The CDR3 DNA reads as TGTGCCAGCTCGCGACAGGGGGCCCAAACGAACACCGGGGAGCTGTTTTTT.